This T cell receptor (beta chain) was captured by sequencing in a study of naive and memory T cell subsets (dated by TCRdb to 2015 to 2018). Regarding the study in general: The figure summarizing these samples reported approximately ten blood donors, 7 tuberculin skin test biopsies and 3 saline control biopsies. PCR2 was typically performed as a SYBR Green qPCR that was stopped at a set threshold, although end-point PCR (about 6 cycles) could be used instead for low-input samples.

The library was obtained by 5' RACE. The ligated cDNA was amplified in four rounds of PCR with nested alpha and beta constant region primers together with the SP2 primer. For the blood and skin samples, reverse transcription of TCR RNA was done with SuperScript IV along with alpha and beta constant region primers. An oligonucleotide carrying the Illumina SP2 primer and a UMI was ligated to the 3' end of the cDNA by means of T4 RNA ligase 1. To prevent hairpin formation, the 12-nucleotide UMI was made up of two random hexamers with an eight-base spacer between them. TCR alpha and beta chain libraries were processed separately from the second PCR onward, with dual indexing for multiplexing. After pooling, the indexed libraries were analyzed by capillary electrophoresis and sequenced on either an Illumina MiSeq or NextSeq. To boost base diversity and improve cluster recognition, PhiX DNA at about 5-7.5% was spiked into the libraries. The source study handled its data this way. Demultiplexor extracted UMIs from read 2, combined them with read 1 TCR sequence, and split reads by sample indices. Decombinator identified V and J genes and V-J junctions and gave each TCR a five-part identifier that included V and J deletions. Collapsinator used UMIs to correct sequencing errors and PCR amplification heterogeneity, yielding UMI-based abundance per TCR. CDR3Translator turned identifiers into nucleotide sequence, translated the nucleotide sequence into amino acids, and pulled out CDR3 regions based on terminal motifs. Error-corrected counts of alpha and beta TCRs from blood and skin were compared after being normalized to the amount of input RNA. Clones were called with MiXCR by TCRdb after fastp trimmed the public reads at Q25, and only in-frame beta chains were retained. Entries are consolidated by CDR3 protein sequence, retaining the most common genes and DNA. TCRdb, not the authors, supplied the V and J calls. Here the sample has roughly 60,000 distinct CDR3 sequences; 7.2% occur a single time. In total, the top ten clones hold 8.5% to 10% of the sample.

Points the paper makes about the study in general: The RNA-based method was acknowledged to be potentially sensitive to changes in TCR transcripts with T cell activation and differentiation.

From a lookup of the germline V gene, CDR1 and CDR2 are SGHTA and FQGNSA. V loses 2 bases, J loses 2 bases, and the germline ends lie 10 bases apart. Including cysteine and phenylalanine, the CDR3 has 15 amino acids. The kept DNA is CDR3 alone, 45 bases in frame from the first base. Worth noting for this clonotype: Its binding antigen is unknown. Base qualities are not recorded, but no much larger clone differs from it by a single base.

Using 3' ligation of a UMI-containing oligonucleotide to TCR cDNA, the study laid out a robust and sensitive protocol to amplify, sequence and analyze TCRs. For whole blood analysis, 2 to 2.5 ml of peripheral blood was drawn from adult healthy volunteers into Tempus tubes, and RNA was extracted according to the manufacturer's instructions. Before reverse transcription, total RNA that had not been cell sorted was treated with RQ1 DNase, with a target input of roughly 1 to 1,100 ng. To check how robust the pipeline was in samples where T cells make up a minority population, libraries were built from skin biopsies and whole blood.

This sequence uses TRBV7-2 and TRBJ1-3; the best D guess is TRBD1, with 5 bases matching. The source is a male donor in good health. The CDR3 region reads CASSLWRGPGNTIYF. The nucleotide sequence reads TGTGCCAGCAGCTTATGGAGGGGCCCTGGAAACACCATATATTTT.